This TCR beta chain was captured by sequencing in a study of OX40 agonist ivuxolimab in advanced cancers. This CDR3 contains 15 residues. J lost 5 bases, V lost 5 bases, and 7 bases had no gene match. Germline V CDR1 and CDR2: SGHTA, FQGTGA. Method: immunoSEQ multiplex PCR; TCRdb's copy keeps in-frame clones and lacks some. The data contain some 46,000 clones, roughly 87% of them singletons. The rearrangement links TRBV7-3 to TRBJ2-1, with 9 bases lining up with TRBD2. This clonotype originated in an adult with an advanced solid tumor such as melanoma, head and neck, liver or kidney cancer. Specimen: CD4+ or CD8+ T cells sorted from blood, collected in a trial of the OX40 agonist ivuxolimab. CDR3 DNA sequence: TGTGCCAGCAGCATCCTAGCGGGGATCGACAATGAGCAGTTCTTC. Protein: CASSILAGIDNEQFF.